These 15 T cell receptor beta chains came from one sample sequenced in a study of blood T cell repertoires in COVID-19. Profiling relied on immunoSEQ multiplex PCR, and the TCRdb table lists in-frame clones only, not all of them. The sample has roughly 290,000 clones; around nine tenths are singletons. Sequencing input: PBMCs or T cells enriched from blood (not recorded which). The receptors originated from a woman aged 35 to 49 who had recovered from COVID-19.

The chain links TRBV2 to TRBJ2-1, with D uncertain. Deletions cut 7 bases from V and 7 bases from J, with 17 bases between. Germline V gives CDR1 SNHLY, CDR2 FYNNEI. CDR3 length: 14 residues. The CDR3 here is CASKAGSWANEQFF. Written as DNA, the CDR3 is TGTGCCAGCAAAGCAGGTAGTTGGGCTAATGAGCAGTTCTTC. Combining the CDR3 with reference TRBV2 and TRBJ2-1 gives the whole variable domain EPEVTQTPSHQVTQMGQEVILRCVPISNHLYFYWYRQILGQKVEFLVSFYNNEISEKSEIFDDQFSVERPDGSNFTLKIRSTKLEDSAMYFCASKAGSWANEQFFGPGTRLTVL.

This chain links TRBV4-1 with TRBJ1-1; 7 nucleotides agree with TRBD1. The germline CDR1 and CDR2 sequences are MGHRA and YSYEKL. This CDR3 is built from 16 residues. V dropped 1 base and J dropped 0; count of bases not matched to a gene: 5. In DNA, the CDR3 is TGCGCCAGCAGCCAAGTTTACAGGGGTATGAACACTGAAGCTTTCTTT. Amino acid sequence: CASSQVYRGMNTEAFF.

The J gene is TRBJ1-4, the V gene TRBV11-1; no clear D gene. The V gene lost 7 bases and the J gene lost 7 bases, with 13 bases spanning the gap. Germline V lookup: CDR1 SGHAT, CDR2 FQDESV (reference sequence). This CDR3 has 13 residues. The CDR3 protein is CASTKRPGEKLFF. DNA for the CDR3: TGTGCCAGCACCAAGAGACCGGGTGAAAAACTGTTTTTT.

V is TRBV3-1 (or the pseudogene TRBV3-2) and J is TRBJ2-7; D possibly corresponds to TRBD1 (5 bases). The CDR3 totals 16 residues. Between the trimmed V and J ends, which lost 2 bases and 1 base, there was a span of 15 bases. Germline V CDR1 and CDR2: LGHDT, YNNKEL (reference sequence). The chain's CDR3 is CASSQPADRTSYEQYF. The CDR3 bases are TGTGCCAGCAGCCAACCCGCCGACAGAACGTCCTACGAGCAGTACTTC.

The chain recombines TRBV4-1 with TRBJ2-7; D remains ambiguous. CDR3 size: 15 residues. V shed 0 bases and J shed 2 bases, with 11 bases lying between them. Per the germline V gene, CDR1 is MGHRA and CDR2 is YSYEKL. CDR3: CASSQDRYSTYEQYF. In nucleotides, the CDR3 is TGCGCCAGCAGCCAAGATCGGTACTCGACCTACGAGCAGTACTTC.

The V call is TRBV6-2 or TRBV6-3, the J call TRBJ2-2; tentatively, D is TRBD2 (5 bases). This CDR3 contains 16 residues. The germline V gene encodes CDR1 MNHEY and CDR2 SVGEGT. Trimming took off 4 bases at V and 3 bases at J, with 15 bases between the two ends. The CDR3 is CASSLDPPRDTGELFF. The CDR3 nucleotides are TGTGCCAGCAGTTTGGACCCCCCGCGGGACACCGGGGAGCTGTTTTTT.

The J gene is TRBJ2-3, the V gene TRBV7-8; D is possibly TRBD1 (5 bases). The CDR3 contains 14 residues. Germline V gene lookup returns CDR1 SGHVS and CDR2 FQNEAQ. Trimming pared 4 bases from V and 0 bases from J, leaving 8 bases between. The CDR3 sequence: CASSSRTSTDTQYF. The CDR3 nucleotides read TGTGCCAGCAGCTCCCGGACAAGCACAGATACGCAGTATTTT.

This clone turned up a few times. V usage is TRBV2 and J usage is TRBJ1-5, with TRBD1 matching 8 bases. The CDR3 is 14 residues long. The junction had 4 bases not matched to a gene; V was cut back by 6 bases and J by 3 bases. Germline CDR1 SNHLY, CDR2 FYNNEI. The CDR3 bases are TGTGCCAGCAGAGGGGACAGGATCAATCAGCCCCAGCATTTT. It codes for CASRGDRINQPQHF.

In this sample, this clone turned up once. This chain links TRBV28 with TRBJ1-2, with 8 nucleotides matching TRBD1. Germline assignment: CDR1 MDHEN and CDR2 SYDVKM. This CDR3 comprises 15 residues. Trimming removed 4 bases from V and 8 bases from J; junction bases left unmatched: 12. The CDR3 bases are TGTGCCAGCAGTTCAAACAGGGGGACGGGCTTGGGCTACACCTTC. It translates to CASSSNRGTGLGYTF.

The rearrangement joins TRBV9 to TRBJ1-1; 8 nucleotides align to TRBD1. Germline CDR1 SGDLS, CDR2 YYNGEE. The CDR3 runs to 16 residues. The junction had 8 bases not matched to a gene; V was cut back by 4 bases and J by 0 bases. In DNA, the CDR3 is TGTGCCAGCAGCCCAGGACAGGGTGTTTTGAACACTGAAGCTTTCTTT. This gives the protein CASSPGQGVLNTEAFF.

The genes are TRBV24-1 and TRBJ2-7; 9 nucleotides line up with TRBD1. Trimming cost V 6 bases and J 6 bases; bases outside gene matches: 5. The CDR3 is made up of 13 amino acids. Germline V gene lookup returns CDR1 KGHDR and CDR2 SFDVKD. This CDR3 is CATSRTGVAEQYF. In nucleotides, the CDR3 is TGTGCCACCAGTCGGACAGGGGTAGCCGAGCAGTACTTC.

V usage is TRBV28 and J usage is TRBJ1-1; D unclear. This CDR3 has 15 residues. From germline, CDR1 is MDHEN and CDR2 SYDVKM. The germline V and J ends were trimmed by 1 base and 0 bases, with 9 bases remaining between them. CDR3 protein: CASSLSRFLNTEAFF. CDR3 DNA sequence: TGTGCCAGCAGTTTATCTCGGTTCCTGAACACTGAAGCTTTCTTT.

This sequence joins TRBV15 and TRBJ2-7, with a weak D call TRBD2 (5 bases). Germline V gene sequence: CDR1 LNHNV, CDR2 YYDKDF (reference sequence). The CDR3 contains 16 residues. The V end was cut by 4 bases, the J end by 3 bases, with 19 bases between. The CDR3 loop is CATSILTKRFGYEQYF. The CDR3 region has the DNA TGTGCCACCAGCATTCTGACTAAGCGTTTTGGCTACGAGCAGTACTTC.

The chain uses TRBV28 and TRBJ2-6; 7 nucleotides align to TRBD1. V gave up 5 bases and J gave up 0 bases; unmatched junction bases: 4. Germline V lookup: CDR1 MDHEN, CDR2 SYDVKM. The CDR3 has 16 residues. The CDR3 DNA follows: TGTGCCAGCAGTGTCTACAGGGGCTCTGGGGCCAACGTCCTGACTTTC. This encodes CASSVYRGSGANVLTF. Supplemented by reference TRBV28 and TRBJ2-6, the full variable domain reads DVKVTQSSRYLVKRTGEKVFLECVQDMDHENMFWYRQDPGLGLRLIYFSYDVKMKEKGDIPEGYSVSREKKERFSLILESASTNQTSMYLCASSVYRGSGANVLTFGAGSRLTVL.

The chain has TRBV9 and TRBJ2-3; D gene uncertain. The CDR3 runs to 16 residues. Germline V CDR1 and CDR2: SGDLS, YYNGEE. Trimming left V 5 bases short and J 0 bases short, with 16 bases between. CDR3 residues: CASSLGMSSSTDTQYF. Here the CDR3 DNA reads TGTGCCAGCAGTCTAGGTATGAGTTCTAGCACAGATACGCAGTATTTT.